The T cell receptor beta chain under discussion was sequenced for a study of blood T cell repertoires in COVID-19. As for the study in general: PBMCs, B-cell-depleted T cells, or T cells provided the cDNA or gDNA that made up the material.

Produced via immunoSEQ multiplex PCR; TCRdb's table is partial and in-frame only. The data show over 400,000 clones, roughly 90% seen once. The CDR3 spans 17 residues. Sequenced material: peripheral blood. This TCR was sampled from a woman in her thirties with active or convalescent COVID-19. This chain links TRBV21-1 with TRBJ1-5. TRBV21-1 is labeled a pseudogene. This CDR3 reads CASSNSRERISNQPQHF. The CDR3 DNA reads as TGTGCCAGCAGCAATAGTAGGGAGAGGATCAGCAATCAGCCCCAGCATTTT.